The present entry profiles one T cell receptor (beta chain) with its context. No antigen is known for it. Sequencing used immunoSEQ multiplex PCR; TCRdb keeps in-frame clones, though not all of them. The table shows 2.3 million or so clones, with 85% to 95% occurring only once. With V trimmed by 5 bases and J by 1 base, 6 bases remained unmatched. The CDR3 sequence is 15 residues long. CDR1 is SEHNR, CDR2 FQNEAQ, per germline (reference sequence). The record originates from a study of shared clonotypes between healthy human individuals. Broader study findings: In contrast to clonotypes shared by all four donors, non-shared clonotypes had lower generation probabilities. Sorted-subset sequencing was shown by rarefaction to be incomplete despite large depth. Clonotype sharing among donors was expected to depend on sequencing depth. The researchers took only blood, and tissue repertoires probably look different.

The sequenced sample was naive CD4+ T cells from PBMCs. Subset specified: CD45RA+ positively selected. The TCR was taken from a young man in good health. Some clones in this sample may be carry-over from other donors' samples. The rearrangement links TRBV7-9 to TRBJ2-3; 7 bases fit TRBD1. The CDR3 DNA reads as TGTGCCAGCAGCACCCGGGACAGCCGCACAGATACGCAGTATTTT. It translates to CASSTRDSRTDTQYF.